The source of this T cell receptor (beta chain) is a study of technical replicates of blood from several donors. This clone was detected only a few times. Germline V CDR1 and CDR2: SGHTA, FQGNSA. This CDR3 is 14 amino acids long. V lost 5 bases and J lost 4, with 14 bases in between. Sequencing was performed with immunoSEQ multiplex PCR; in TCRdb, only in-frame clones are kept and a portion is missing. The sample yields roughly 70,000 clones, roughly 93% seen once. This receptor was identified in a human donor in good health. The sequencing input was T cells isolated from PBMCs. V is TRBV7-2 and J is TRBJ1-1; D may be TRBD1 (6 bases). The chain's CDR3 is CASSRQVSTTEAFF. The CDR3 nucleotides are TGTGCCAGCAGCCGACAGGTTTCGACCACTGAAGCTTTCTTT.